Here is one T cell receptor (beta chain) with its context. Here immunoSEQ multiplex PCR was the method, and the copy in TCRdb shows in-frame clones only, minus some. The sample consists of roughly 170,000 clones, less than 90% of them appearing once. This record belongs to a study of blood T cell repertoires in COVID-19. For the study at large: Acute and convalescent COVID-19 samples came from the United States, Italy and Spain. PBMCs, B-cell-depleted T cells, or T cells were the source of the cDNA or gDNA that made up the material.

The sequenced material came from peripheral blood. The source of this sequence is an older man with active or convalescent COVID-19.

The DNA of the CDR3 is TGTGCCAGCAGTATCAGGGGTATGCTCTATGGCTACACCTTC. The encoded protein is CASSIRGMLYGYTF. The rearrangement links TRBV6-5 to TRBJ1-2; the D gene is possibly TRBD1 (6 bases). Germline V gene sequence: CDR1 MNHEY, CDR2 SVGAGI. The ends were cut back, 5 bases at V and 4 bases at J, with 14 bases in the middle. This CDR3 has 14 residues.